The TCR beta chain described here comes from a study of a mutant IDH1 vaccine in newly diagnosed glioma. V was clipped by 2 bases and J by 4 bases, with 11 bases between them. Per the germline V gene, CDR1 is MNHEY and CDR2 is SVGAGI. The CDR3 extends over 14 amino acids. The table lists this clone with a count of one. The antigen remains unidentified. The time point is: week 5, during vaccination. One vaccine dose held 300 ug of mutant IDH1 20-mer peptide and came with topical imiquimod. Clones were read by immunoSEQ multiplex PCR, and TCRdb kept only the in-frame ones, dropping some. The data contain roughly 28,000 clones, roughly 90% of them singletons.

This clonotype was obtained from a man between 18 and 29 years old with glioma. The rearrangement uses TRBV6-5 and TRBJ2-5; TRBD2 is a possible D gene (5 bases). Sequenced material: PBMCs, taken from a glioma patient whose treatment included an IDH1 peptide vaccine. The CDR3 reads CASSYAGGLETQYF. The CDR3 DNA follows: TGTGCCAGCAGTTACGCGGGCGGGCTAGAGACCCAGTACTTC.